Listed here are 6 T cell receptor beta chains from one sample, sequenced in a study of blood T cell repertoires in COVID-19 (dated by TCRdb to 2018 to 2021). To prepare the library, the immunoSEQ multiplex PCR assay was applied. TCRdb retrieved this table from immuneACCESS and kept in-frame rearrangements only. Not all clones are present; in checked studies, unresolved V genes account for under half, and no reason is known for the remainder. The sample table records 300,000 to 400,000 clones; 85% to 90% of these occur just once. Around 2.9% of the sample lies in the top ten. The specimen sequenced was peripheral blood. All receptors derive from a human donor in a cohort sampled during active COVID-19.

This rearrangement joins TRBV6-6 to TRBJ2-1, with D unresolved. The germline V gene encodes CDR1 MNHNY and CDR2 SVGAGI (reference sequence). V lost 0 bases and J 7 bases, leaving 4 bases between the germline ends. The CDR3 contains 12 residues. The CDR3 spells CASSYSANEQFF. For the CDR3, the DNA is TGTGCCAGCAGTTACTCGGCAAATGAGCAGTTCTTC.

V and J are TRBV30 and TRBJ2-7; TRBD2 is a possible D gene (5 bases). Trimming removed 2 bases at V and 3 bases at J, with 14 bases between. CDR3 length equals 14 residues. Germline V gene lookup returns CDR1 GTSNPN and CDR2 SVGIG (reference sequence). The CDR3 loop is CAWSPNWEIYEQYF. In DNA, the CDR3 is TGTGCCTGGAGTCCAAACTGGGAGATCTACGAGCAGTACTTC.

The genes are TRBV5-4 and TRBJ1-2; the match to TRBD1 covers 7 bases. The V gene's germline CDR1 is SGHNT and CDR2 YYREEE (reference sequence). This CDR3 has 17 residues. V lost 5 bases, J lost 4 bases, and 17 bases stayed unmatched. Here the CDR3 reads CASRSKAGAGGVYGYTF. The CDR3 nucleotides read TGTGCCAGCAGATCAAAGGCCGGGGCAGGGGGAGTCTATGGCTACACCTTC. Using reference TRBV5-4 and TRBJ1-2 for the parts outside the CDR3, the full variable domain is ETGVTQSPTHLIKTRGQQVTLRCSSQSGHNTVSWYQQALGQGPQFIFQYYREEENGRGNFPPRFSGLQFPNYSSELNVNALELDDSALYLCASRSKAGAGGVYGYTFGSGTRLTVV.

As for this clone: The same CDR3 also results from other DNA sequences found in this sample. The gene calls are TRBV19 and TRBJ2-2; 7 bases are a match to TRBD1. Per the germline V gene, CDR1 is LNHDA and CDR2 is SQIVND (reference sequence). Trimming at V came to 4 bases and at J to 2 bases, leaving 4 bases not matched to a gene. The CDR3 is 15 amino acids. The CDR3 DNA reads as TGTGCCAGTAGTAAAGACAGGGAAAACACCGGGGAGCTGTTTTTT. Its translation is CASSKDRENTGELFF.

The gene calls are TRBV12-3 or TRBV12-4 and TRBJ1-3; D unresolved. This CDR3 has 13 amino acids. The V gene lost 8 bases and the J gene lost 0 bases, with 8 bases spanning the gap. CDR3 protein: CASREDSGNTIYF. The CDR3, as DNA: TGTGCCAGCCGGGAAGACTCTGGAAACACCATATATTTT.

The rearrangement links TRBV7-2 to TRBJ1-2; a weak D match, TRBD1 (5 bases). Trimming stripped 3 bases from V and 8 bases from J, with 19 bases between. Germline CDR1 and CDR2: SGHTA and FQGNSA. This CDR3 contains 15 residues. The DNA of the CDR3 is TGTGCCAGCAGCTTTGGGGCGCCGTTTCCGAGGGGCTACACCTTC. Translation: CASSFGAPFPRGYTF.